This T cell receptor (beta chain) came from a study of control samples from healthy donors and cancer patients. Deletions cut 3 bases from V and 6 bases from J, with 10 bases between. The CDR3 is made up of 13 amino acids. TCRdb's table, derived via immunoSEQ multiplex PCR, lists solely in-frame clones and lacks some. The sample lists 90,000 or so clones; around nine tenths were seen once. Sequenced: blood. This TCR derives from a woman aged 60 to 75 in good health. The chain combines TRBV5-3 with TRBJ1-5, with D possibly TRBD1 on 5 matching bases. TRBV5-3 belongs to the ORF category, with a function that is uncertain. CDR3 in DNA: TGTGCCAGAAGCTCGGGGAGGGGTCAGCCCCAGCATTTT. It codes for CARSSGRGQPQHF.